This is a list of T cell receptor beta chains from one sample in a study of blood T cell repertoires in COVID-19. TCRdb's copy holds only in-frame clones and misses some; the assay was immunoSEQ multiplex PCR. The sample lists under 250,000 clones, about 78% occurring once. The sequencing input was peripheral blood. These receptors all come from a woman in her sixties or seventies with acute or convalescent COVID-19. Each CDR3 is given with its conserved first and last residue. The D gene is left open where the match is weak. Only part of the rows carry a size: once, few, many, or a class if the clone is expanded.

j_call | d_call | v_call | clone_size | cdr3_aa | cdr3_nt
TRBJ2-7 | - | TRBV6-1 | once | CASSDLDNYEQYF | TGTGCCAGCAGTGATTTGGACAACTACGAGCAGTACTTC
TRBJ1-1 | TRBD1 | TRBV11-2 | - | CASSRPGTGAETEAFF | TGTGCCAGCAGCCGTCCCGGGACAGGGGCGGAGACTGAAGCTTTCTTT
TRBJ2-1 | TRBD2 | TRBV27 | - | CASKLAGGNEQFF | TGTGCCAGCAAGCTAGCGGGGGGGAATGAGCAGTTCTTC
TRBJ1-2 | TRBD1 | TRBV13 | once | CASSQAQGVASYGYTF | TGTGCCAGCAGCCAAGCCCAGGGGGTTGCTAGCTACGGCTACACCTTC
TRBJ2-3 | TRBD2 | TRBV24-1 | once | CATSDLNTGGVADTQYF | TGTGCCACCAGTGATTTGAACACCGGGGGGGTCGCAGATACGCAGTATTTT
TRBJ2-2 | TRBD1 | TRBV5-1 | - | CASSSGQGTNTGELFF | TGCGCCAGCAGCTCCGGACAGGGTACGAACACCGGGGAGCTGTTTTTT
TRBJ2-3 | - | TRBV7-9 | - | CASSPWDAGYTDTQYF | TGTGCCAGCAGCCCGTGGGACGCGGGATACACAGATACGCAGTATTTT
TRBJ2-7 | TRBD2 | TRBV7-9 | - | CASSLPSGGPKYF | TGTGCCAGCAGCTTACCTAGCGGGGGTCCGAAGTACTTC
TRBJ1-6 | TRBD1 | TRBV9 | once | CASSTPTGGSPLHF | TGTGCCAGCAGCACCCCGACAGGGGGTTCACCCCTCCACTTT
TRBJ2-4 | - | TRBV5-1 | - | CASSLLTSENIQYF | TGCGCCAGCAGCTTGTTGACTTCCGAAAACATTCAGTACTTC
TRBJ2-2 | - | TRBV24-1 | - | CATSVDSPGELFF | TGTGCCACCAGTGTGGACTCACCGGGGGAGCTGTTTTTT
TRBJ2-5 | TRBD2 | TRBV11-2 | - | CASRLAGIQETQYF | TGTGCCAGCCGACTAGCGGGAATACAAGAGACCCAGTACTTC
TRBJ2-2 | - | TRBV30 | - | CAWSQQGTGELFF | TGTGCCTGGAGTCAACAGGGCACCGGGGAGCTGTTTTTT
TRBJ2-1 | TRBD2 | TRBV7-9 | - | CASSPDAGGENNEQFF | TGTGCCAGCAGCCCCGACGCCGGGGGGGAGAACAATGAGCAGTTCTTC
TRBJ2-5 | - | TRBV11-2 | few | CASSSRLYQETQYF | TGTGCCAGCAGCTCACGGTTGTACCAAGAGACCCAGTACTTC
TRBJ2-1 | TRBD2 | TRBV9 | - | CASSPSGRGGRDEQFF | TGTGCCAGCAGCCCATCAGGGCGGGGGGGCCGCGATGAGCAGTTCTTC
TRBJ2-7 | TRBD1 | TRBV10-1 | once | CASRIRQGVAYEQYF | TGCGCCAGCAGAATTCGACAGGGGGTAGCCTACGAGCAGTACTTC
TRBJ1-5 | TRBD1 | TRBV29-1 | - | CSVATGEYQPQHF | TGCAGCGTTGCGACAGGGGAGTATCAGCCCCAGCATTTT
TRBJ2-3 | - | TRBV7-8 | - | CASSSTSGGRTDTQYF | TGTGCCAGCAGCTCCACCTCGGGGGGCCGCACAGATACGCAGTATTTT
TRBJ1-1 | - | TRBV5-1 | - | CASSLISTEAFF | TGCGCCAGCAGCTTAATCAGCACTGAAGCTTTCTTT
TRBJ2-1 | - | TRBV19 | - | CASSTYKPGIRGNEQFF | TGTGCCAGTAGTACGTACAAACCGGGAATAAGAGGCAATGAGCAGTTCTTC
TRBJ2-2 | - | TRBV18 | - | CASTTVNTGELFF | TGTGCCAGCACGACAGTGAACACCGGGGAGCTGTTTTTT
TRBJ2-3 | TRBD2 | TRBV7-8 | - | CASSSPIVAGGGDTQYF | TGTGCCAGCAGCTCCCCGATAGTAGCGGGGGGTGGTGATACGCAGTATTTT
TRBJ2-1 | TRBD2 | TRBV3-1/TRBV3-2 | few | CASSQAVSGGPTEQFF | TGTGCCAGCAGCCAAGCGGTTAGCGGGGGGCCCACTGAGCAGTTCTTC
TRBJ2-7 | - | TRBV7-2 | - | CASSSPPGHQQVEQYF | TGTGCCAGCAGCTCCCCACCGGGACATCAACAGGTCGAGCAGTACTTC